These T cell receptor beta chains were read from a single sample in a study of blood T cell repertoires in COVID-19. The repertoire was sequenced with immunoSEQ multiplex PCR; TCRdb's copy has only in-frame clones and lacks some. This table holds roughly 350,000 clones, 90% to 95% found once. Specimen: peripheral blood. The receptors shown here come from a woman younger than 30 who had recovered from COVID-19. CDR3s include the opening cysteine and the closing phenylalanine or tryptophan. D genes are given only for firm matches. Where a row states a size, it is once, few, many or the class of an expanded clone; other rows omit it.

d_gene	abundance	j_gene	v_gene	CDR3aa	CDR3nt
.	once	TRBJ2-3	TRBV19	CASSIKGVTDTQYF	TGTGCCAGTAGTATAAAGGGGGTAACAGATACGCAGTATTTT
TRBD1	.	TRBJ1-3	TRBV6-2/TRBV6-3	CASSLDRGSGNTIYF	TGTGCCAGCAGTTTGGACAGGGGATCTGGAAACACCATATATTTT
TRBD2	.	TRBJ2-1	TRBV7-6	CASSSRLAGGYNEQFF	TGTGCCAGCAGCTCCCGACTAGCGGGAGGCTACAATGAGCAGTTCTTC
.	.	TRBJ2-1	TRBV5-1	CASSLNSGLASSYNEQFF	TGCGCCAGCAGCTTGAATTCAGGACTCGCTAGCTCCTACAATGAGCAGTTCTTC
TRBD1	.	TRBJ2-3	TRBV5-1	CASSLAGTGEDTQYF	TGCGCCAGCAGCTTGGCCGGGACAGGAGAAGATACGCAGTATTTT
.	.	TRBJ1-2	TRBV14	CASSPDTDYGYTF	TGTGCCAGCAGTCCAGACACCGACTATGGCTACACCTTC
.	.	TRBJ2-2	TRBV5-1	CASSLMSSSTGWNTGELFF	TGCGCCAGCAGCTTGATGTCTTCCTCAACGGGGTGGAACACCGGGGAGCTGTTTTTT
.	.	TRBJ1-2	TRBV27	CASSRGGTPHYGYTF	TGTGCCAGCAGTCGGGGGGGGACACCTCACTATGGCTACACCTTC
.	.	TRBJ2-3	TRBV9	CASSPREAGRTDTQYF	TGTGCCAGCAGCCCCCGCGAGGCGGGTCGCACAGATACGCAGTATTTT
.	.	TRBJ2-4	TRBV12-3/TRBV12-4	CASSRGPNIQYF	TGTGCCAGCAGTAGAGGGCCAAACATTCAGTACTTC
.	.	TRBJ2-6	TRBV7-9	CASSAPAEGRKSGANVLTF	TGTGCCAGCAGCGCCCCGGCGGAGGGGCGAAAATCTGGGGCCAACGTCCTGACTTTC
.	.	TRBJ1-2	TRBV7-2	CASSPRVVNYGYTF	TGTGCCAGCAGCCCGCGCGTGGTTAACTATGGCTACACCTTC
.	.	TRBJ1-1	TRBV7-9	CASSATGTEAFF	TGTGCCAGCAGCGCCACCGGGACAGAAGCTTTCTTT
.	once	TRBJ1-5	TRBV6-5	CASSIIGGYGQPQHF	TGTGCCAGCAGTATAATAGGAGGGTACGGTCAGCCCCAGCATTTT
TRBD2	.	TRBJ2-5	TRBV6-6	CASSPLSGRAGETQYF	TGTGCCAGCAGTCCCTTGAGCGGGAGGGCCGGAGAGACCCAGTACTTC
.	few	TRBJ1-1	TRBV11-2	CASSLSGRAFF	TGTGCCAGCAGCTTAAGCGGGAGAGCTTTCTTT
.	.	TRBJ2-3	TRBV9	CASSQGASTADTQYF	TGTGCCAGCAGCCAAGGGGCCTCAACGGCTGATACGCAGTATTTT
.	.	TRBJ1-2	TRBV5-5	CASSLTGSGYTF	TGTGCCAGCAGCTTGACAGGGAGTGGCTACACCTTC
TRBD2	.	TRBJ2-7	TRBV3-1/TRBV3-2	CASSLTGTSGRAF	TGTGCCAGCAGCCTAACCGGGACTAGCGGGAGGGCCTTC
TRBD1	.	TRBJ1-3	TRBV4-3	CASSHRQGAGGNTIYF	TGCGCCAGCAGCCACAGACAGGGGGCGGGTGGAAACACCATATATTTT
.	.	TRBJ2-3	TRBV7-8	CASSFQGLVADTQYF	TGTGCCAGCAGCTTCCAGGGCTTGGTCGCCGATACGCAGTATTTT
TRBD2	.	TRBJ2-1	TRBV2	CASGRDYNEQFF	TGTGCCAGTGGGAGGGATTACAATGAGCAGTTCTTC
.	.	TRBJ1-5	TRBV9	CASSVGFQYQPQHF	TGTGCCAGCAGCGTAGGGTTTCAGTATCAGCCCCAGCATTTT
TRBD2	few	TRBJ2-2	TRBV7-9	CASSSSGRAGGGELFF	TGTGCCAGCAGCTCTAGCGGGAGGGCCGGAGGCGGGGAGCTGTTTTTT
TRBD1	.	TRBJ1-1	TRBV5-4	CASRPQGGNTEAFF	TGTGCCAGCAGGCCCCAGGGGGGGAACACTGAAGCTTTCTTT
.	.	TRBJ1-2	TRBV6-5	CASSWGVDRGYTF	TGTGCCAGCAGTTGGGGAGTGGACCGTGGCTACACCTTC
TRBD1	few	TRBJ1-4	TRBV7-2	CASSSAGQGRKEKLFF	TGTGCCAGCAGCTCCGCCGGACAGGGACGGAAGGAAAAACTGTTTTTT
TRBD2	.	TRBJ2-3	TRBV7-2	CASSLGGTSGQDTQYF	TGTGCCAGCAGCTTAGGGGGGACTAGCGGGCAAGATACGCAGTATTTT
.	.	TRBJ2-2	TRBV18	CASSPVQDGITGELFF	TGTGCCAGCTCACCAGTTCAGGACGGGATCACCGGGGAGCTGTTTTTT
.	.	TRBJ1-4	TRBV30	CAYRRDEKLFF	TGTGCCTACCGTCGGGATGAAAAACTGTTTTTT
.	.	TRBJ2-1	TRBV7-8	CASSLARGNAYNEQFF	TGTGCCAGCAGCTTAGCCAGGGGTAACGCCTACAATGAGCAGTTCTTC
TRBD1	.	TRBJ1-5	TRBV27	CASSSGGSDQPQHF	TGTGCCAGCAGTTCAGGGGGCTCGGATCAGCCCCAGCATTTT
TRBD2	.	TRBJ2-1	TRBV5-1	CASSLTSGISYNEQFF	TGCGCCAGCAGCTTGACTAGCGGGATTTCCTACAATGAGCAGTTCTTC
.	.	TRBJ1-1	TRBV5-4	CASSLDGYSIWDTEAFF	TGTGCCAGCAGCTTGGACGGATACAGTATCTGGGACACTGAAGCTTTCTTT
.	.	TRBJ2-2	TRBV4-3	CASSLQPGDTGELFF	TGCGCCAGCAGCCTGCAACCCGGGGACACCGGGGAGCTGTTTTTT
TRBD1	.	TRBJ1-1	TRBV15	CATTRPTGQTEAFF	TGTGCCACCACCCGACCGACAGGGCAAACTGAAGCTTTCTTT
.	.	TRBJ2-5	TRBV7-7	CASSLVQGEETQYF	TGTGCCAGCAGCTTAGTACAGGGAGAAGAGACCCAGTACTTC
.	.	TRBJ2-3	TRBV5-1	CASSPTAVADTQYF	TGCGCCAGCAGCCCAACCGCAGTGGCAGATACGCAGTATTTT